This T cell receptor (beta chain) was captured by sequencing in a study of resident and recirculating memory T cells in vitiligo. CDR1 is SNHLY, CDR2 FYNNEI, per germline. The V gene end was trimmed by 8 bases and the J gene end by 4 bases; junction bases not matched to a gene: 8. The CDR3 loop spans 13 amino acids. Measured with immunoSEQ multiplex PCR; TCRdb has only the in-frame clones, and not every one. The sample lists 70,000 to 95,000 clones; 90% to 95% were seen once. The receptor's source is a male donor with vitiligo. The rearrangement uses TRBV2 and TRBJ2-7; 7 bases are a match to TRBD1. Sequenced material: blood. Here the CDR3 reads CASLGQVSYEQYF. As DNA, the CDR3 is TGTGCCAGCCTCGGACAGGTTTCATACGAGCAGTACTTC.